This T cell receptor beta chain was documented in a study of shared clonotypes between healthy human individuals. Study context: Three plates were used per donor for CD4 naive, three for CD4 memory, two for CD8 naive and one for CD8 memory. Study results and limitations: Having only a few donors restricted how much genetic and exposure-history diversity was captured.

This clone came up a few times. What it binds is not known. TCRdb's copy holds only in-frame clones and misses some; the assay was immunoSEQ multiplex PCR. The sample shows approximately 640,000 clones, roughly 70% of them seen only once. The germline V gene has CDR1 SGHRS and CDR2 YFSETQ. The CDR3 totals 16 residues. Between the trimmed V and J ends, which lost 1 base and 0 bases, there was a span of 11 bases. The source of this sequence is a woman aged 25 to 39 in good health. The sequencing input was memory CD4+ T cells sorted from blood. Subset defined: CD45RA-negative fraction. This chain links TRBV5-1 with TRBJ2-1; D possibly corresponds to TRBD2 (5 bases). CDR3 nucleotides: TGCGCCAGCAGCTTGCTCCCGGGGAACTCCTACAATGAGCAGTTCTTC. It is translated as CASSLLPGNSYNEQFF.